One and the same sample provided the 10 T cell receptor beta chains below, sequenced in a study of blood T cell repertoires in COVID-19. The data were produced by immunoSEQ multiplex PCR, yet TCRdb's version contains in-frame clones alone and is incomplete. The sample carries some 200,000 clones, roughly 84% recorded once. Input material: PBMCs or T cells enriched from blood (not recorded which). These receptors came from a man younger than 40 in a cohort exposed to, infected with or recovered from COVID-19 (not recorded which).

The V and J genes are TRBV28 and TRBJ1-5; tentatively, D is TRBD1 (5 bases). This CDR3 contains 15 residues. Germline lookup yields CDR1 MDHEN and CDR2 SYDVKM. The V end lost 2 bases, the J end lost 3 bases, and 11 bases lay between the germline ends. The CDR3 DNA sequence: TGTGCCAGCAGTTTAAAGGGGCTGCTCAATCAGCCCCAGCATTTT. The encoded protein is CASSLKGLLNQPQHF.

This clone occurred once. The chain couples TRBV27 to TRBJ2-7, with D tentatively TRBD1 (5 bases). V lost 2 bases and J lost 4, with 24 bases in between. Germline V gene lookup returns CDR1 MNHEY and CDR2 SMNVEV (reference sequence). The CDR3 is 18 residues long. The CDR3 bases are TGTGCCAGCAGTTTAAAATTCGTTCGAGGCAGGGTAGCATACGAGCAGTACTTC. Encoded protein: CASSLKFVRGRVAYEQYF.

The chain carries TRBV4-2 and TRBJ2-7; TRBD2 might be the D (6 bases). The CDR3 extends over 14 amino acids. The V gene's germline CDR1 is LGHNA and CDR2 YNFKEQ. V gave up 6 bases and J gave up 3 bases, with 15 bases separating them. The DNA for the CDR3 is TGTGCCAGCAGTAGTGGCGGGGAGAACTACGAGCAGTACTTC. This translates into CASSSGGENYEQYF.

The V gene is TRBV5-4, the J gene TRBJ2-7; 11 bases align to TRBD1. V was clipped by 3 bases and J by 5 bases; unmatched bases: 1. Per the germline V gene, CDR1 is SGHNT and CDR2 is YYREEE (reference sequence). The CDR3 contains 13 residues. CDR3 nucleotides: TGTGCCAGCAGCTGGGACAGGGGGAACGAGCAGTACTTC. Its translation: CASSWDRGNEQYF.

The genes are TRBV7-3 and TRBJ1-2; 8 positions agree with TRBD1. Germline assignment: CDR1 SGHTA and CDR2 FQGTGA. The CDR3 is made up of 14 amino acids. With 5 bases clipped from V and 4 bases from J, the junction kept 6 bases outside the gene matches. For the CDR3, the DNA is TGTGCCAGCAGCCCGGACAGGGAAAGCTATGGCTACACCTTC. Its protein product is CASSPDRESYGYTF.

V and J are TRBV2 and TRBJ1-5; 7 nucleotides align to TRBD1. CDR1 and CDR2 (germline): SNHLY, FYNNEI. After removal of 6 bases from V and 1 base from J, the junction contained 12 bases not matched to a gene. This CDR3 contains 17 residues. CDR3 coding DNA: TGTGCCAGCAGGTCGCCGACAGGGTCCATAAGCAATCAGCCCCAGCATTTT. It translates to CASRSPTGSISNQPQHF. The full variable domain, its missing parts supplied by reference TRBV2 and TRBJ1-5, is EPEVTQTPSHQVTQMGQEVILRCVPISNHLYFYWYRQILGQKVEFLVSFYNNEISEKSEIFDDQFSVERPDGSNFTLKIRSTKLEDSAMYFCASRSPTGSISNQPQHFGDGTRLSIL.

The chain couples TRBV21-1 to TRBJ2-7; the table's D call, TRBD2, was not checked against the DNA. TRBV21-1 corresponds to a pseudogene. CDR3 length: 16 residues. The CDR3 is CASSKALAGMGYEQYF. In nucleotides, the CDR3 is TGTGCCAGCAGCAAAGCGCTTGCGGGGATGGGGTACGAGCAGTACTTC.

J is TRBJ1-6 and V is TRBV6-5; 7 bases align to TRBD1. The CDR3 loop spans 15 amino acids. V lost 2 bases, J lost 10 bases, and 8 bases stayed unmatched. Germline V CDR1 and CDR2: MNHEY, SVGAGI. CDR3 amino acids: CASSYQGTDSSPLHF. CDR3 coding DNA: TGTGCCAGCAGTTACCAAGGGACAGATTCATCACCCCTCCACTTT.

The chain employs TRBV29-1 and TRBJ2-1; 10 nucleotides align to TRBD2. This CDR3 spans 15 amino acids. Per the germline V gene, CDR1 is SQVTM and CDR2 is ANQGSEA. J gave up 5 bases and V 4 bases, and 8 bases lay outside the gene matches. The CDR3 nucleotides read TGCAGCGTTGTGGCCAGCGGGAGGGCCAACAATGAGCAGTTCTTC. Translation: CSVVASGRANNEQFF.

The chain is built from TRBV3-1 (or the pseudogene TRBV3-2) and TRBJ2-1, with D perhaps matching TRBD2 (6 bases). This CDR3 region has 15 residues. V was cut by 0 bases and J by 7 bases, with 13 bases left in between. Germline CDR1 and CDR2: LGHDT and YNNKEL (reference sequence). The DNA of the CDR3 is TGTGCCAGCAGCCAAGATGGTCTAGGAGGGAATGAGCAGTTCTTC. Translation gives CASSQDGLGGNEQFF.